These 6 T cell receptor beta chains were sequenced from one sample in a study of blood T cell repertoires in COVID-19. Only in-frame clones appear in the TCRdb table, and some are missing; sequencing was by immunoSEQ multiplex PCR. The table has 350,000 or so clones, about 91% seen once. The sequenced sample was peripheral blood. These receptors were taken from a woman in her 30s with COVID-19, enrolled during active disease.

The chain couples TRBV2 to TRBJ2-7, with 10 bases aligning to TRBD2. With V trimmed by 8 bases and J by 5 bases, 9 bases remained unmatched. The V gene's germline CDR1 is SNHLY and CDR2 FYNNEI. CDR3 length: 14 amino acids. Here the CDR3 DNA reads TGTGCCAGCCGCTTTAGCGGGGGGATGAACGAGCAGTACTTC. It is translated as CASRFSGGMNEQYF.

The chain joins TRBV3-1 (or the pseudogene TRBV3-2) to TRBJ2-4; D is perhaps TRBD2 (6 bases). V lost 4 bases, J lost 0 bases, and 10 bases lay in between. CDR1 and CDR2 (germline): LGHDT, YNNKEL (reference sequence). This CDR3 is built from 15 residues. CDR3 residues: CASSRTGVAKNIQYF. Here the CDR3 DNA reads TGTGCCAGCAGCCGGACGGGAGTAGCCAAAAACATTCAGTACTTC.

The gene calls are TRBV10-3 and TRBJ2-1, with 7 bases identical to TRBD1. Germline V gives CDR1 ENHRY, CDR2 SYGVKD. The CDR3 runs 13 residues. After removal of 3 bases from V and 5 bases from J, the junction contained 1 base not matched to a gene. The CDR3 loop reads CAISDGTDNEQFF. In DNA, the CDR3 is TGTGCCATCAGTGACGGGACAGACAATGAGCAGTTCTTC.

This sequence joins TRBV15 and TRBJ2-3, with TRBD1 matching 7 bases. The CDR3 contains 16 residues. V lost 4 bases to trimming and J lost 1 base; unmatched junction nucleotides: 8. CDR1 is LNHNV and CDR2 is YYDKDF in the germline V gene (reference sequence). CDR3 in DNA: TGTGCCACCAGCAACTCGCAGGGGGTGGGCACAGATACGCAGTATTTT. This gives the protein CATSNSQGVGTDTQYF. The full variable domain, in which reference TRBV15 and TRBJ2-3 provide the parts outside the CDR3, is DAMVIQNPRYQVTQFGKPVTLSCSQTLNHNVMYWYQQKSSQAPKLLFHYYDKDFNNEADTPDNFQSRRPNTSFCFLDIRSPGLGDTAMYLCATSNSQGVGTDTQYFGPGTRLTVL.

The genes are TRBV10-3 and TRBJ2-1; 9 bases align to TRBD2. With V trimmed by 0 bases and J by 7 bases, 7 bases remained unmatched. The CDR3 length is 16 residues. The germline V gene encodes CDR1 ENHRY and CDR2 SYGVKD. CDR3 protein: CAISESWSGGLNEQFF. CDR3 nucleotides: TGTGCCATCAGTGAGTCGTGGAGCGGGGGGCTTAATGAGCAGTTCTTC.

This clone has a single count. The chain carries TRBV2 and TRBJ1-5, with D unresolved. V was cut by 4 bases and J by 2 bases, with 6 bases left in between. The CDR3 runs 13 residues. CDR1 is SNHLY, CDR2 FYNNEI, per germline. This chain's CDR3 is CASSGEGNQPQHF. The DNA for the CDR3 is TGTGCCAGCAGTGGCGAGGGCAATCAGCCCCAGCATTTT. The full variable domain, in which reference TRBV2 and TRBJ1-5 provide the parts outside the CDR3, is EPEVTQTPSHQVTQMGQEVILRCVPISNHLYFYWYRQILGQKVEFLVSFYNNEISEKSEIFDDQFSVERPDGSNFTLKIRSTKLEDSAMYFCASSGEGNQPQHFGDGTRLSIL.